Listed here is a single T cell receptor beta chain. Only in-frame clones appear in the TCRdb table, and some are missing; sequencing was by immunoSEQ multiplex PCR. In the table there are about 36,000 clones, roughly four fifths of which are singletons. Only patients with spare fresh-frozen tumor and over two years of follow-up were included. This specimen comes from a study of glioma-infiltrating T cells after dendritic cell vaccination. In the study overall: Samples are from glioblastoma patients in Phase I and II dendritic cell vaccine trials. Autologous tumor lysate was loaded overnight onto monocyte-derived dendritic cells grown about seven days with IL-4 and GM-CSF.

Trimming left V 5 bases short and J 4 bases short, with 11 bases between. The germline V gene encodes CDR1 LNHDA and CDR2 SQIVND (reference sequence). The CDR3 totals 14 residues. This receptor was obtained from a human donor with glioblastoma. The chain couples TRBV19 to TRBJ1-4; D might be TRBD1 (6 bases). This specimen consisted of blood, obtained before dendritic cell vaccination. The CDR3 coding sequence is TGTGCCAGTAGTCGGCAGGGGTATAATGAAAAACTGTTTTTT. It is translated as CASSRQGYNEKLFF.